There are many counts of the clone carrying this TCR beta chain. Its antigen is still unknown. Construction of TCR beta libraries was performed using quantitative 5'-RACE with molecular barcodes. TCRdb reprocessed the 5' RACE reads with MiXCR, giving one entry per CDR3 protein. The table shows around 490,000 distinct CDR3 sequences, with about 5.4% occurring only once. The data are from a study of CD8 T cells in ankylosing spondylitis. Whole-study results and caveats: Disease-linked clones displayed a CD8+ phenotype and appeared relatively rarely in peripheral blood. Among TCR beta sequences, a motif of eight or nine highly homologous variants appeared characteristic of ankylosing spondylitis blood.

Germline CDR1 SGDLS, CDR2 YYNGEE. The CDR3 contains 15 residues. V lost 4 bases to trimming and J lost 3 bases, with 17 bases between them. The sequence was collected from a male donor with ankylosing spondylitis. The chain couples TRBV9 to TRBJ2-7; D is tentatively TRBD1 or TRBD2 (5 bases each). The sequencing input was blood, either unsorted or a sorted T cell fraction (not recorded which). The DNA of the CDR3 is TGTGCCAGCAGCCCATTCGGGACGGTAAGCTACGAGCAGTACTTC. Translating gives CASSPFGTVSYEQYF.